Listed below are T cell receptor beta chains from one sample, sequenced in a study of T-cell memory formation after mild COVID-19. TCRdb reanalysed the 5' RACE reads using MiXCR and keeps one entry per CDR3 protein. The repertoire consists of approximately 260,000 distinct CDR3 sequences, with 15% to 20% occurring once and the leading ten covering over 20%. The sequenced sample was PBMCs or a T cell subset sorted from them (not recorded which). Receptors were obtained from a man younger than 30 who had mild COVID-19 (a few samples of this study predate the infection). Cell type and time point are not known. CDR3s include the opening cysteine and the closing phenylalanine or tryptophan. Each record gives: clone size, J gene, CDR3 length, V gene, D gene, CDR3 DNA, CDR3 protein. The D gene is left open where the match is weak. Only some rows state a clone size, as once, few, many or a class for expanded clones.

abundance: NA
j_gene: TRBJ2-7
len: 14
v_gene: TRBV2
d_gene: NA
CDR3nt: TGTGCCAGCAGTCCCCGGGGGGCCTCCTACGAGCAGTACTTC
CDR3aa: CASSPRGASYEQYF

abundance: few
j_gene: TRBJ2-2
len: 15
v_gene: TRBV12-3/TRBV12-4
d_gene: NA
CDR3nt: TGTGCCAGCAGTTTAAGGCAGGGGAACACCGGGGAGCTGTTTTTT
CDR3aa: CASSLRQGNTGELFF

abundance: NA
j_gene: TRBJ1-2
len: 13
v_gene: TRBV18
d_gene: NA
CDR3nt: TGTGCCAGCTCACCAGAGGGTAACTATGGCTACACCTTC
CDR3aa: CASSPEGNYGYTF

abundance: few
j_gene: TRBJ1-1
len: 14
v_gene: TRBV5-6
d_gene: TRBD1
CDR3nt: TGTGCCAGCAGAAGACAGGGGGCGGACACTGAAGCTTTCTTT
CDR3aa: CASRRQGADTEAFF

abundance: once
j_gene: TRBJ1-4
len: 14
v_gene: TRBV7-9
d_gene: NA
CDR3nt: TGTGCCAGCAGCTTAGGAGTGTTAGGTGAAAAACTGTTTTTT
CDR3aa: CASSLGVLGEKLFF

abundance: NA
j_gene: TRBJ2-6
len: 15
v_gene: TRBV19
d_gene: NA
CDR3nt: TGTGCCAGTAGTCCCGGACGCTCTGGGGCCAACGTCCTGACTTTC
CDR3aa: CASSPGRSGANVLTF

abundance: NA
j_gene: TRBJ2-1
len: 13
v_gene: TRBV10-3
d_gene: NA
CDR3nt: TGTGCCCCGGTCCAGGGGTCGGAGGATGAGCAGTTCTTC
CDR3aa: CAPVQGSEDEQFF

abundance: NA
j_gene: TRBJ2-3
len: 15
v_gene: TRBV20-1
d_gene: NA
CDR3nt: TGCAGTGCTAGAGATCCGCGGGGGCTAGCAGATACGCAGTATTTT
CDR3aa: CSARDPRGLADTQYF

abundance: NA
j_gene: TRBJ2-7
len: 15
v_gene: TRBV10-3
d_gene: TRBD1
CDR3nt: TGTGCCATCAGGTCCGGGACAGGTCAAACCTACGAGCAGTACTTC
CDR3aa: CAIRSGTGQTYEQYF

abundance: few
j_gene: TRBJ2-5
len: 15
v_gene: TRBV7-2
d_gene: NA
CDR3nt: TGTGCCAGCAGCCCCCGCAGGGACCGAGGGGAGACCCAGTACTTC
CDR3aa: CASSPRRDRGETQYF

abundance: NA
j_gene: TRBJ1-1
len: 12
v_gene: TRBV10-3
d_gene: TRBD1
CDR3nt: TGTGCCATCAGTGTTGACAGGGGGAAAGCTTTCTTT
CDR3aa: CAISVDRGKAFF

abundance: few
j_gene: TRBJ2-7
len: 14
v_gene: TRBV7-9
d_gene: NA
CDR3nt: TGTGCCAGCAGCCCGGCGTTGGGCAACAACGAGCAGTACTTC
CDR3aa: CASSPALGNNEQYF

abundance: few
j_gene: TRBJ2-2
len: 15
v_gene: TRBV6-2/TRBV6-3
d_gene: NA
CDR3nt: TGTGCCAGCAGTTACACGGGGCAAGCCACCGGGGAGCTGTTTTTT
CDR3aa: CASSYTGQATGELFF

abundance: few
j_gene: TRBJ2-1
len: 16
v_gene: TRBV12-3/TRBV12-4
d_gene: TRBD2
CDR3nt: TGTGCCAGCAGTTTGGGTGTACGGGGGGGTTACAATGAGCAGTTCTTC
CDR3aa: CASSLGVRGGYNEQFF

abundance: NA
j_gene: TRBJ2-1
len: 17
v_gene: TRBV6-2/TRBV6-3
d_gene: NA
CDR3nt: TGTGCCAGCAGTTACCCCTCCTGGCAGAGCTCCTACAATGAGCAGTTCTTC
CDR3aa: CASSYPSWQSSYNEQFF

abundance: few
j_gene: TRBJ1-1
len: 17
v_gene: TRBV4-2
d_gene: NA
CDR3nt: TGTGCCAGCAGCCAAGATATTGGAGGGACGTGGGGCACTGAAGCTTTCTTT
CDR3aa: CASSQDIGGTWGTEAFF

abundance: few
j_gene: TRBJ1-5
len: 14
v_gene: TRBV27
d_gene: TRBD1
CDR3nt: TGTGCCAGCAGACCGGGACAGGAGAATCAGCCCCAGCATTTT
CDR3aa: CASRPGQENQPQHF

abundance: few
j_gene: TRBJ2-1
len: 15
v_gene: TRBV7-3
d_gene: NA
CDR3nt: TGTGCCAGCAGCGAGGCGGGCGGTTGGGGGAATGAGCAGTTCTTC
CDR3aa: CASSEAGGWGNEQFF

abundance: few
j_gene: TRBJ2-1
len: 15
v_gene: TRBV12-3/TRBV12-4
d_gene: TRBD1
CDR3nt: TGTGCCAGCAGCCTCAGGGGGAACACCTACAATGAGCAGTTCTTC
CDR3aa: CASSLRGNTYNEQFF

abundance: few
j_gene: TRBJ2-5
len: 16
v_gene: TRBV12-3/TRBV12-4
d_gene: TRBD1
CDR3nt: TGTGCCAGCAGTTTTAGACCAGGGGGTATCGGAGAGACCCAGTACTTC
CDR3aa: CASSFRPGGIGETQYF

abundance: NA
j_gene: TRBJ1-5
len: 13
v_gene: TRBV5-1
d_gene: NA
CDR3nt: TGCGCCAGCTCCGACAACCCGGGTCAGCCCCAGCATTTT
CDR3aa: CASSDNPGQPQHF

abundance: few
j_gene: TRBJ2-1
len: 15
v_gene: TRBV7-9
d_gene: NA
CDR3nt: TGTGCCAGCAGCTTACCCGAGCAGGTCTACAATGAGCAGTTCTTC
CDR3aa: CASSLPEQVYNEQFF